One and the same sample provided the 14 T cell receptor beta chains below, sequenced in a study of beta chain features in type 1 diabetes. Expressed TCRB transcripts got sequenced, as all isolated RNA was reverse transcribed. Data came from immunoSEQ multiplex PCR; TCRdb stores just in-frame clones and leaves some out. The sample contains over 500,000 clones, roughly 15% of which appear only once. The source material was naive CD4+ T cells from blood. These receptors all come from a man younger than 35 in good health.

This clone was seen a handful of times. This chain links TRBV25-1 with TRBJ1-2; D might be TRBD1 (5 bases). The CDR3 loop spans 13 amino acids. Per germline, CDR1 MGHDK and CDR2 SYGVNS. V lost 6 bases and J 8 bases, leaving 16 bases between the germline ends. The CDR3 DNA reads as TGTGCCAGCAGCCCACGGGGGGTAGAGGGCTACACCTTC. Residues: CASSPRGVEGYTF.

This clone was counted between two and nine times. At the DNA level, this CDR3 is encoded by other sequences in the same sample as well. The rearrangement uses TRBV7-2 and TRBJ1-5; the D gene is possibly TRBD1 (6 bases). The V and J ends lost 5 bases and 2 bases respectively, with 10 bases between them. The CDR3 spans 14 residues. The V gene's germline CDR1 is SGHTA and CDR2 FQGNSA. CDR3: CASSARQGNQPQHF. The CDR3 DNA sequence: TGTGCCAGCAGCGCCCGACAGGGCAATCAGCCCCAGCATTTT.

The chain carries TRBV9 and TRBJ2-2; maybe TRBD2 (5 bases). Germline V gene lookup returns CDR1 SGDLS and CDR2 YYNGEE. Trimming left V 0 bases short and J 8 bases short, with 14 bases between. This CDR3 is built from 15 residues. The CDR3 sequence is CASSVGTHQNGELFF. CDR3 DNA: TGTGCCAGCAGCGTAGGGACTCACCAAAATGGGGAGCTGTTTTTT.

This clone was counted only a few times. The chain carries TRBV7-9 and TRBJ2-7; D perhaps matches TRBD2 (7 bases). CDR1 is SEHNR, CDR2 FQNEAQ, per germline (reference sequence). The ends were cut back, 5 bases at V and 5 bases at J, with 22 bases in the middle. CDR3 size: 16 residues. Here the CDR3 reads CASSRRGGLARDEQYF. CDR3 DNA: TGTGCCAGCAGCCGCAGGGGAGGGCTAGCGCGCGACGAGCAGTACTTC.

The chain couples TRBV5-6 to TRBJ2-7; D is ambiguous. The V end lost 0 bases, the J end lost 4 bases, and 5 bases lay between the germline ends. This CDR3 contains 12 residues. Germline values: CDR1 SGHDT, CDR2 YYEEEE. The DNA for the CDR3 is TGTGCCAGCAGCTTGGGATATTACGAGCAGTACTTC. It specifies CASSLGYYEQYF.

V and J are TRBV28 and TRBJ1-4; no clear D. V was shortened by 3 bases and J by 8 bases, with 7 bases between the two germline ends. Germline V lookup: CDR1 MDHEN, CDR2 SYDVKM. The CDR3 loop spans 12 amino acids. This CDR3 reads CASSLYKEKLFF. As DNA, the CDR3 is TGTGCCAGCAGTTTGTATAAGGAAAAACTGTTTTTT.

The V call is TRBV30, the J call TRBJ1-2; 8 nucleotides align to TRBD1. This CDR3 is built from 14 residues. Germline V gene sequence: CDR1 GTSNPN, CDR2 SVGIG (reference sequence). After removal of 0 bases from V and 7 bases from J, the junction contained 7 bases not matched to a gene. CDR3 residues: CAWSVPGGVGGYTF. The DNA of the CDR3 is TGTGCCTGGAGTGTACCAGGGGGCGTCGGTGGCTACACCTTC.

The sample holds one count of this clone. The chain uses TRBV4-3 and TRBJ2-5, with 11 bases that match TRBD2. V trimming: 2 bases; J trimming: 3 bases; junction bases outside the gene matches: 5. CDR3 size: 16 residues. CDR1 and CDR2 from the germline V gene are LGHNA and YSLEER. Written as DNA, the CDR3 is TGCGCCAGCAGCCAAAGGCCGGGACTAGCGGAAGAGACCCAGTACTTC. Protein sequence: CASSQRPGLAEETQYF.

A few counts support this clone. The chain joins TRBV5-4 to TRBJ2-3; D remains ambiguous. Trimming shortened V by 0 bases and J by 4 bases, and 3 bases separated the two germline ends. There are 12 residues in the CDR3. Germline CDR1 SGHNT, CDR2 YYREEE (reference sequence). The CDR3 DNA sequence: TGTGCCAGCAGCTTGGCCTCAGATACGCAGTATTTT. Protein: CASSLASDTQYF.

The chain recombines TRBV28 with TRBJ1-1; D not certain. The V end was cut by 4 bases, the J end by 6 bases, with 6 bases between. In germline, CDR1 is MDHEN, CDR2 SYDVKM. The CDR3 consists of 11 residues. CDR3 sequence reads: CASSYEPEAFF. The CDR3 DNA follows: TGTGCCAGCAGTTATGAGCCTGAAGCTTTCTTT.

The chain carries TRBV10-3 and TRBJ2-7, with 12 bases lining up with TRBD2. With V trimmed by 4 bases and J by 6 bases, 1 base remained unmatched. CDR1 and CDR2 from the germline V gene are ENHRY and SYGVKD. CDR3 length equals 13 residues. CDR3: CAISGGLAGEQYF. The CDR3 nucleotides are TGTGCCATCAGTGGGGGACTAGCGGGCGAGCAGTACTTC.

This clone appeared a few times. V usage is TRBV30 and J usage is TRBJ2-1; maybe TRBD1 (6 bases). V lost 0 bases and J lost 2, with 11 bases in between. Germline CDR1 is GTSNPN and CDR2 is SVGIG (reference sequence). CDR3 length equals 15 residues. The CDR3 region is CAWSVLAGAYNEQFF. The CDR3 DNA is TGTGCCTGGAGTGTACTGGCAGGGGCCTACAATGAGCAGTTCTTC.

This clone showed up just a few times. V is TRBV29-1 and J is TRBJ1-5; D possibly corresponds to TRBD1 (5 bases). CDR3 size: 12 residues. V was clipped by 4 bases and J by 7 bases, with 11 bases between them. The germline CDR1 and CDR2 sequences are SQVTM and ANQGSEA. CDR3 sequence (DNA): TGCAGCGTTGGAGGGGTAGGGCAGCCCCAGCATTTT. It codes for CSVGGVGQPQHF.

The chain links TRBV9 to TRBJ2-5; D not certain. The germline V gene has CDR1 SGDLS and CDR2 YYNGEE. The CDR3 contains 14 residues. V was shortened by 4 bases and J by 4 bases, with 14 bases between the two germline ends. Here the CDR3 reads CASSPRQWRETQYF. As DNA, the CDR3 is TGTGCCAGCAGCCCCCGACAATGGCGAGAGACCCAGTACTTC.